These 11 T cell receptor beta chains share one sample of origin, sequenced in a study of T cell repertoires in cytomegalovirus infection. TCRdb itself ran the reads through MiXCR, one entry per CDR3 protein. The sample yields more than 400,000 distinct CDR3 sequences, about 26% seen once. Material for sequencing was PBMCs. These receptors all come from a human donor in good health (CMV status not recorded). Some clones in this sample may be carry-over from other donors' samples.

This chain uses TRBV5-6 with TRBJ1-6; tentative D call: TRBD1 (5 bases). The ends were cut back, 2 bases at V and 4 bases at J, with 10 bases in the middle. Germline lookup yields CDR1 SGHDT and CDR2 YYEEEE. The CDR3 sequence is 15 residues long. The CDR3 DNA reads TGTGCCAGCAGCTTTTTCGACAGATATAATTCACCCCTCCACTTT. This codes for CASSFFDRYNSPLHF.

This clonotype was counted at least ten times. The rearrangement uses TRBV7-2 and TRBJ1-1; D perhaps matches TRBD1 (5 bases). Germline V gene lookup returns CDR1 SGHTA and CDR2 FQGNSA. CDR3 length: 15 amino acids. Trimming cost V 1 base and J 4 bases, with 13 bases left between them. CDR3 protein: CASSLEAGSITEAFF. The CDR3 DNA reads as TGTGCCAGCAGCTTAGAGGCAGGGAGCATCACTGAAGCTTTCTTT.

This chain connects TRBV6-1 to TRBJ2-7, with 11 positions matching TRBD2. V dropped 6 bases and J dropped 4; count of bases not matched to a gene: 8. Germline values: CDR1 MNHNS, CDR2 SASEGT. The CDR3 totals 15 residues. As DNA, the CDR3 is TGTGCCAGCAGAAAGACTAGCGGGATACTTTACGAGCAGTACTTC. Encoded protein: CASRKTSGILYEQYF.

The rearrangement links TRBV9 to TRBJ2-7; possible D gene TRBD1, 7 bases. Deletions cut 2 bases from V and 3 bases from J, with 24 bases between. There are 18 residues in the CDR3. Per germline, CDR1 SGDLS and CDR2 YYNGEE. The CDR3 loop reads CASSVLRQGPGLYYEQYV. DNA of the CDR3: TGTGCCAGCAGCGTTCTCCGACAGGGACCGGGACTCTACTACGAGCAGTACGTC.

This clonotype appeared a few times. The V gene is TRBV27, the J gene TRBJ1-1; D possibly corresponds to TRBD1 (5 bases). This CDR3 is built from 16 residues. The V gene lost 4 bases and the J gene lost 0 bases, with 15 bases spanning the gap. Germline V gene sequence: CDR1 MNHEY, CDR2 SMNVEV (reference sequence). This CDR3 reads CASSSLPRQLNTEAFF. CDR3 sequence (DNA): TGTGCCAGCAGTTCCCTTCCCAGACAGTTGAACACTGAAGCTTTCTTT.

The chain couples TRBV30 to TRBJ1-1; no firm D call. The germline V gene has CDR1 GTSNPN and CDR2 SVGIG (reference sequence). V lost 1 base and J 1 base, leaving 4 bases between the germline ends. The CDR3 runs to 12 residues. The CDR3 bases are TGTGCCTGGAGTGACACGAACACTGAAGCTTTCTTT. As protein: CAWSDTNTEAFF.

V and J are TRBV5-1 and TRBJ2-1; possible D gene TRBD2, 6 bases. This CDR3 spans 12 amino acids. Between the trimmed V and J ends, which lost 0 bases and 9 bases, there was a span of 7 bases. CDR1 and CDR2 from the germline V gene are SGHRS and YFSETQ. This chain's CDR3 is CASSLAGSEQFF. CDR3 DNA sequence: TGCGCCAGCAGCTTGGCCGGGAGTGAGCAGTTCTTC.

Written as DNA, the CDR3 is TGTGCCAGCAGTTCCGGGACAGGTGGAAACACCATATATTTT. It is translated as CASSSGTGGNTIYF. The rearrangement joins TRBV28 to TRBJ1-3; 8 positions match TRBD1. CDR3 length: 14 amino acids. Unmatched junction bases numbered 2, after V lost 4 bases and J lost 3 bases. Per germline, CDR1 MDHEN and CDR2 SYDVKM.

This clonotype occurred a few times. This sequence joins TRBV19 and TRBJ1-5; no clear D gene. The CDR3 has 15 residues. Germline lookup yields CDR1 LNHDA and CDR2 SQIVND (reference sequence). V gave up 8 bases and J gave up 1 base, with 15 bases separating them. The CDR3: CASASGKWSNQPQHF. Here the CDR3 DNA reads TGTGCCAGTGCATCGGGAAAATGGAGCAATCAGCCCCAGCATTTT.

There are a few counts of this clonotype. The gene calls are TRBV28 and TRBJ1-4; D unclear. Trimming removed 5 bases at V and 8 bases at J, with 12 bases between. Germline-derived CDR1 and CDR2 are MDHEN and SYDVKM. The CDR3 length is 13 residues. The CDR3 nucleotides are TGTGCCAGCAGTATGGACGGTCAGGAAAAACTGTTTTTT. Translating gives CASSMDGQEKLFF.

This clonotype was detected a few times. The chain employs TRBV30 and TRBJ2-3, with D perhaps matching TRBD1 or TRBD2 (5 bases each). Per the germline V gene, CDR1 is GTSNPN and CDR2 is SVGIG (reference sequence). The CDR3 has 15 amino acids. The V gene lost 2 bases and the J gene lost 0 bases, with 12 bases spanning the gap. The CDR3 is CAWSLGERSTDTQYF. DNA of the CDR3: TGTGCCTGGAGTCTGGGGGAGCGGAGCACAGATACGCAGTATTTT.